This TCR beta chain was obtained from a study of blood T cells in healthy people across ages. Germline CDR1 reads MNHEY; CDR2 reads SMNVEV (reference sequence). Deletions cut 6 bases from V and 7 bases from J, with 13 bases between. This CDR3 is 13 amino acids long. This clonotype was seen a few times. A second PCR, run for about 7 to 11 cycles, used a sample-barcoded 5' primer plus a J-beta primer mix. TCRdb reprocessed the 5' RACE reads via MiXCR and lists one record per CDR3 protein. The sample carries about 1.5 million distinct CDR3 sequences, 40% to 45% recorded once. What was sequenced was blood. The rearrangement links TRBV27 to TRBJ2-1, with a tentative D call TRBD2 (5 bases). This TCR was recovered from a young woman in good health. This CDR3 reads CASRVTGLNEQFF. DNA of the CDR3: TGTGCCAGCAGGGTTACGGGGTTGAATGAGCAGTTCTTC.